Listed below are T cell receptor beta chains from one sample, sequenced in a study of OX40 agonist ivuxolimab in advanced cancers. Repertoires were generated with immunoSEQ multiplex PCR, while TCRdb's copy carries only in-frame clones and drops some. The sample has some 39,000 clones; around 80% are singletons. The sequences come from CD4+ or CD8+ T cells sorted from blood, collected in a trial of the OX40 agonist ivuxolimab. The receptors originated from an adult with an advanced solid tumor such as melanoma, head and neck, liver or kidney cancer. CDR3s include the opening cysteine and the closing phenylalanine or tryptophan. A D gene is named only where the DNA matches it firmly. Rows may omit the clone size; those that give it use once, few, many or a size class.

V,size,J,D,DNA,CDR3
TRBV7-2,.,TRBJ2-6,.,TGTGCCAGTTCCGAGTCTGGGGCCAACGTCCTGACTTTC,CASSESGANVLTF
TRBV9,.,TRBJ2-7,TRBD1,TGTGCCAGCAGCCAAGGGACAGGGGGGACCTACGAGCAGTACTTC,CASSQGTGGTYEQYF
TRBV11-3,.,TRBJ2-2,.,TGTGCCAGCAGCTTAGGCTTAGGAGAGGGGAAAACCGGGGAGCTGTTTTTT,CASSLGLGEGKTGELFF
TRBV11-2,.,TRBJ2-7,.,TGTGCCAGCAGCCATTCGGATGTGGGCGAGCAGTACTTC,CASSHSDVGEQYF
TRBV27,.,TRBJ2-2,.,TGTGCCAGTCTTCCCAACAGGCGCGCGAACACCGGGGAGCTGTTTTTT,CASLPNRRANTGELFF
TRBV14,.,TRBJ2-3,.,TGTGCCAGCAGCCCGGGACACCCCCGGGATACGCAGTATTTT,CASSPGHPRDTQYF
TRBV5-1,.,TRBJ1-2,.,TGCGCCAGCAGCTTGAACAGGGAGTCTGGCTACACCTTC,CASSLNRESGYTF
TRBV7-9,.,TRBJ1-3,TRBD1,TGTGCCAGCAGCCTCGAGGGACAGGGTCTCATATATTTT,CASSLEGQGLIYF
TRBV23-1,.,TRBJ2-7,.,TGCGCCAGCAGTCAAAGGGACTTTTCCTACGAGCAGTACTTC,CASSQRDFSYEQYF
TRBV2,.,TRBJ1-2,.,TGTGCCAGCAGTGCTCTAGCTAACTATGGCTACACCTTC,CASSALANYGYTF
TRBV5-5,.,TRBJ1-5,.,TGTGCCAGCAGCTTGGGTGTAAGCAATCAGCCCCAGCATTTT,CASSLGVSNQPQHF
TRBV2,.,TRBJ1-1,.,TGTGCCAGCAGTGGCGAATGGGGGAACACTGAAGCTTTCTTT,CASSGEWGNTEAFF
TRBV19,medium-sized,TRBJ1-2,.,TGTGCCAGTAGTGCGGTGGAGGGTGCCTATGGCTACACCTTC,CASSAVEGAYGYTF
TRBV2,.,TRBJ1-6,.,TGTGCCAGCAGCACCGGGGGGGCTGGATCACCCCTCCACTTT,CASSTGGAGSPLHF
TRBV5-1,.,TRBJ2-5,TRBD2,TGCGCCAGCAGCGAGACTAGCGGGGGGATGGAGACCCAGTACTTC,CASSETSGGMETQYF
TRBV4-1,.,TRBJ2-7,.,TGCGCCAGCAGCCCCCTACTGCAGGATTCCTACGAGCAGTACTTC,CASSPLLQDSYEQYF
TRBV30,.,TRBJ1-2,.,TGTGCCTGGAGCGAACAGGGAATCGGGGGCTACACCTTC,CAWSEQGIGGYTF
TRBV11-2,.,TRBJ2-7,TRBD1,TGTGCCAGCAGCTTAGGGACAGGGAAGATCTACGAGCAGTACTTC,CASSLGTGKIYEQYF
TRBV7-2,.,TRBJ2-3,TRBD2,TGTGCCAGCAGCCCCACTAGCGGGGGGGTGGCAGATACGCAGTATTTT,CASSPTSGGVADTQYF
TRBV19,few,TRBJ1-5,.,.,CASTSVGGNQPQHF